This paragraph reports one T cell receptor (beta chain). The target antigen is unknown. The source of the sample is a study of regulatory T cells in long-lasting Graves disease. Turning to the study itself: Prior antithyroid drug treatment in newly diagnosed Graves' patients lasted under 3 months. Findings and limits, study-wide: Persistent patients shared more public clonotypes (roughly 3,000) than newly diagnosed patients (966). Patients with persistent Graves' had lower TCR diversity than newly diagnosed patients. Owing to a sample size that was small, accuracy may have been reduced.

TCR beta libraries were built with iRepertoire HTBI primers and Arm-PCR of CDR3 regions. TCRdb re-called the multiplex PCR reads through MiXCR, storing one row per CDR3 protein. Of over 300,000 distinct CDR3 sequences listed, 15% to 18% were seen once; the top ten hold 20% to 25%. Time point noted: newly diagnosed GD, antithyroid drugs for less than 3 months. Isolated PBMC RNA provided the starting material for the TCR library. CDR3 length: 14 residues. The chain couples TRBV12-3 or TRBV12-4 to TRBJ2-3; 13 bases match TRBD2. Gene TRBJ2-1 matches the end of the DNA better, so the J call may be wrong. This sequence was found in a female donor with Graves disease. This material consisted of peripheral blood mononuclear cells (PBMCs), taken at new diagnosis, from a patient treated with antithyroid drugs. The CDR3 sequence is CASAGLAGWNEQFF. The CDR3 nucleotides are TGTGCCAGCGCGGGACTAGCGGGGTGGAATGAGCAGTTCTTC.